A selection of T cell receptor beta chains follows, all from one sample in a study of cytomegalovirus exposure and HLA in healthy donors. Data came from immunoSEQ multiplex PCR; TCRdb stores just in-frame clones and leaves some out. The table includes over 45,000 clones, 90% detected once. The sequenced material came from PBMCs. All receptors derive from a man aged 18 to 29 in good health and CMV-seronegative. Each CDR3 is given with its conserved first and last residue. A D gene is named only where the DNA matches it firmly. A row's size may be missing; if present it is once, few, many or a size class.

D: -; V: TRBV30; J: TRBJ1-1; size: -; DNA: TGTGCCTGGAATGGAGGGCGGACTATTGCACGGGCTTTCTTT; CDR3: CAWNGGRTIARAFF
D: -; V: TRBV30; J: TRBJ1-1; size: few; DNA: TGTGCCTGGGGGGCATTTCCGGCTGAAGCTTTCTTT; CDR3: CAWGAFPAEAFF
D: TRBD1; V: TRBV2; J: TRBJ1-1; size: once; DNA: TGTGCCAGCAGTGGGGACAGGGAGGGGGCTTTCTTT; CDR3: CASSGDREGAFF
D: -; V: TRBV2; J: TRBJ1-5; size: -; DNA: TGTGCCAGCACCGCCGGTCGGGGTCTAGGTCAGCCCCAGCATTTT; CDR3: CASTAGRGLGQPQHF
D: -; V: TRBV19; J: TRBJ2-1; size: -; DNA: TGTGCCAGTAGTGCCAGCGTAAATCGATACAATGAGCAGTTCTTC; CDR3: CASSASVNRYNEQFF
D: TRBD1; V: TRBV29-1; J: TRBJ2-7; size: -; DNA: TGCAGCGTCGGCCACTGGACAGGAAACTCCTACGAGCAGTACTTC; CDR3: CSVGHWTGNSYEQYF
D: -; V: TRBV5-4; J: TRBJ2-3; size: few; DNA: TGTGCCAGCAGCCCCCGTGGTAGCGGCCCCACAGATACGCAGTATTTT; CDR3: CASSPRGSGPTDTQYF
D: -; V: TRBV28; J: TRBJ1-5; size: -; DNA: TGTGCCAGCAGTTTGCAAGCGACGAGCGTTGATTTTAGCAATCAGCCCCAGCATTTT; CDR3: CASSLQATSVDFSNQPQHF
D: TRBD2; V: TRBV7-9; J: TRBJ2-1; size: once; DNA: TGTGCCAGCAGCTTCCGGACTAGCTACAATGAGCAGTTCTTC; CDR3: CASSFRTSYNEQFF
D: TRBD1; V: TRBV18; J: TRBJ2-7; size: -; DNA: TGTGCCAGCTCACCACTTAGAGGGGGGACAGGGAGACTCGAGCAGTACTTC; CDR3: CASSPLRGGTGRLEQYF